These T cell receptor beta chains were read from a single sample in a study of PD-1 blockade in classical Hodgkin lymphoma. Assay: immunoSEQ multiplex PCR; the TCRdb copy retains only in-frame clones and omits some. This sample yields approximately 21,000 clones, of which more than 90% are seen a single time; over 0.35% belongs to the top ten. Sequencing input: CD4+ T cells from blood. These receptors all stem from a human donor with classical Hodgkin lymphoma. Each CDR3 is given without its conserved first and last residue. Fields, in order: V gene, D gene, CDR3 length, CDR3 protein. The D gene is left open where the match is weak.

TRBV14 | . | 10 | ASSQESGELF
TRBV15 | . | 11 | ATSRGAGQPQH
TRBV19 | . | 13 | ASSIQGGSNQPQH
TRBV27 | . | 13 | ASSLSWQPSGEQY
TRBV10-3 | TRBD1 | 12 | AIGSGGSNEKLF
TRBV30 | . | 13 | AWSNKGSSGNTIY
TRBV10-2 | TRBD2 | 12 | AIRSGRGTDTQY
TRBV28 | . | 10 | ASSLTRETQY
TRBV5-1 | . | 14 | ASSLASGANTGELF
TRBV4-3 | . | 12 | ASSPTGYSYEQY
TRBV5-4 | . | 11 | ASSPRAEETQY